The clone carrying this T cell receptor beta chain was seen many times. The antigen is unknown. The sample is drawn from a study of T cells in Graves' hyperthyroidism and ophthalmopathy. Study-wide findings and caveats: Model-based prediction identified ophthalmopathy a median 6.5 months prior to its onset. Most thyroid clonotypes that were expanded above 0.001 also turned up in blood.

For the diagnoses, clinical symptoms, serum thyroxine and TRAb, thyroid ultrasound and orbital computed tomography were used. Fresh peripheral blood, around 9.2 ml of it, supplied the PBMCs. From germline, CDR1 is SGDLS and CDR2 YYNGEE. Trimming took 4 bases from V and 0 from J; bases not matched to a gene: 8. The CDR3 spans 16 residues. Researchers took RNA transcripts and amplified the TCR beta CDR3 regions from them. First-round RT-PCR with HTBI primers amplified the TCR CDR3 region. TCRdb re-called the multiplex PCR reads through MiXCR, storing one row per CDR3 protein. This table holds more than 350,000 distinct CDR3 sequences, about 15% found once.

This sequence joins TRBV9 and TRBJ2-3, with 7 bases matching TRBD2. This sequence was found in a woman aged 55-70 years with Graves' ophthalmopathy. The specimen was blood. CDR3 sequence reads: CASSPRASGSTDTQYF. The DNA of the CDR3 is TGTGCCAGCAGCCCAAGGGCTAGCGGAAGCACAGATACGCAGTATTTT.